A single TCR beta chain is shown here with its context. The antigen is unknown. Cycle 7 day 1, cycle 4 day 1, and baseline were the timepoints at which blood was sampled. These data come from a study of OX40 agonist ivuxolimab in advanced cancers. On the study more broadly: The drug used for patients, ivuxolimab, was an agonistic anti-OX40 (CD134) antibody. Whole-study results and caveats: On average, CD8+ T cells had more expanded clones than CD4+.

Clones were sequenced by immunoSEQ multiplex PCR, and TCRdb holds only the in-frame ones, with some missing. Here the sample spans some 74,000 clones, more than 85% being singletons. Trimming removed 3 bases at V and 8 bases at J, with 8 bases between. The CDR3 has 12 residues. The germline V gene encodes CDR1 ENHRY and CDR2 SYGVKD. The chain links TRBV10-3 to TRBJ1-5; D unclear. The sequence came from an adult with an advanced solid tumor such as melanoma, head and neck, liver or kidney cancer. The starting material was CD4+ or CD8+ T cells sorted from blood, obtained in a trial of the OX40 agonist ivuxolimab. CDR3 region: CAISETLKPQHF. CDR3 coding DNA: TGTGCCATCAGTGAAACTCTTAAGCCCCAGCATTTT.